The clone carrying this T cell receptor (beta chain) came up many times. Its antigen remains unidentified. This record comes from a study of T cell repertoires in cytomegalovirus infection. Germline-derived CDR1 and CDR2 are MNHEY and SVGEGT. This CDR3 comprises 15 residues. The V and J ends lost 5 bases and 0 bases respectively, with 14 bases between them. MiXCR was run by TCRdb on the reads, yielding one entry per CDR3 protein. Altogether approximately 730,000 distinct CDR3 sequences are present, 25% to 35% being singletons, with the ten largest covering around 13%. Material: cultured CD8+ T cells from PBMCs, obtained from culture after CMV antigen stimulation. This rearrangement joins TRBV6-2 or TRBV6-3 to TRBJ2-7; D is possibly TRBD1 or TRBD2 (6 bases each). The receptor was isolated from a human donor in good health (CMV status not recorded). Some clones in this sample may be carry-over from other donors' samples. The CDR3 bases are TGTGCCAGCAGTCTCCGGGGGCAAAGCTCCTACGAGCAGTACGTC. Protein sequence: CASSLRGQSSYEQYV.